A selection of T cell receptor beta chains follows, all from one sample in a study of T cell responses to AZD1222 COVID-19 vaccine. Sequencing used immunoSEQ multiplex PCR; TCRdb keeps in-frame clones, though not all of them. The sample lists some 120,000 clones, over 80% occurring once. Material: peripheral blood, obtained 28 days after the second AZD1222 dose. The receptors derive from an adult who received the AZD1222 COVID-19 vaccine. The CDR3 runs from the conserved cysteine through the conserved F or W. Fields, in order: D gene, J gene, clone size, V gene, CDR3 protein, CDR3 DNA. D genes are given only for firm matches. Only part of the rows carry a size: once, few, many, or a class if the clone is expanded.

d_gene: -; j_gene: TRBJ2-1; abundance: -; v_gene: TRBV9; CDR3aa: CASSPPGLSPYNEQFF; CDR3nt: TGTGCCAGCAGCCCCCCGGGGCTTAGCCCATACAATGAGCAGTTCTTC
d_gene: -; j_gene: TRBJ2-1; abundance: -; v_gene: TRBV2; CDR3aa: CASSEGPVSEQFF; CDR3nt: TGTGCCAGCAGTGAAGGGCCCGTCAGTGAGCAGTTCTTC
d_gene: -; j_gene: TRBJ2-7; abundance: once; v_gene: TRBV5-1; CDR3aa: CASSLGGQNEQYF; CDR3nt: TGCGCCAGCAGCTTGGGGGGTCAGAACGAGCAGTACTTC
d_gene: -; j_gene: TRBJ2-2; abundance: few; v_gene: TRBV5-5; CDR3aa: CASSTTGELFF; CDR3nt: TGTGCCAGCAGCACCACCGGGGAGCTGTTTTTT
d_gene: -; j_gene: TRBJ2-1; abundance: -; v_gene: TRBV5-1; CDR3aa: CASSLTGGPTINNEQFF; CDR3nt: TGCGCCAGCAGCTTGACGGGGGGCCCCACCATAAACAATGAGCAGTTCTTC
d_gene: TRBD2; j_gene: TRBJ2-7; abundance: -; v_gene: TRBV7-2; CDR3aa: CASSWGLAYYEQYF; CDR3nt: TGTGCCAGCAGCTGGGGACTAGCGTACTACGAGCAGTACTTC
d_gene: -; j_gene: TRBJ1-5; abundance: -; v_gene: TRBV7-6; CDR3aa: CASSLGGDNSSNQPQHF; CDR3nt: TGTGCCAGCAGCCTGGGAGGGGACAACTCTAGCAATCAGCCCCAGCATTTT
d_gene: -; j_gene: TRBJ1-5; abundance: -; v_gene: TRBV6-5; CDR3aa: CASIPGREGNQPQHF; CDR3nt: TGTGCCAGCATCCCCGGAAGGGAGGGCAATCAGCCCCAGCATTTT
d_gene: -; j_gene: TRBJ2-7; abundance: -; v_gene: TRBV18; CDR3aa: CASSPVQSSYEQYF; CDR3nt: TGTGCCAGCTCACCAGTACAGAGCTCCTACGAGCAGTACTTC
d_gene: -; j_gene: TRBJ1-2; abundance: -; v_gene: TRBV2; CDR3aa: CASRESPRMRYTF; CDR3nt: TGTGCCAGCCGGGAATCCCCCCGAATGCGCTACACCTTC
d_gene: TRBD1; j_gene: TRBJ2-1; abundance: -; v_gene: TRBV18; CDR3aa: CASSPHKTGVEQFF; CDR3nt: TGTGCCAGCTCACCGCACAAAACAGGGGTTGAGCAGTTCTTC
d_gene: -; j_gene: TRBJ1-1; abundance: once; v_gene: TRBV6-6; CDR3aa: CASTPPRQTEAFF; CDR3nt: TGTGCCAGCACCCCCCCCAGACAAACTGAAGCTTTCTTT
d_gene: TRBD2; j_gene: TRBJ2-7; abundance: -; v_gene: TRBV27; CDR3aa: CASSTHRLAGGYEQYF; CDR3nt: TGTGCCAGCAGTACTCATCGACTAGCGGGAGGTTACGAGCAGTACTTC
d_gene: -; j_gene: TRBJ1-4; abundance: -; v_gene: TRBV10-3; CDR3aa: CAISGGTNEKLFF; CDR3nt: TGTGCCATCAGTGGAGGGACTAATGAAAAACTGTTTTTT
d_gene: -; j_gene: TRBJ2-5; abundance: -; v_gene: TRBV28; CDR3aa: CASSLLGAGGETQYF; CDR3nt: TGTGCCAGCAGTTTATTGGGGGCGGGTGGAGAGACCCAGTACTTC
d_gene: -; j_gene: TRBJ1-2; abundance: -; v_gene: TRBV28; CDR3aa: CASSSTPLEVHGYTF; CDR3nt: TGTGCCAGCAGTTCAACCCCCTTAGAAGTACATGGCTACACCTTC
d_gene: -; j_gene: TRBJ2-1; abundance: -; v_gene: TRBV5-1; CDR3aa: CASSLGGGPNEQFF; CDR3nt: TGCGCCAGCAGCTTGGGGGGAGGACCCAATGAGCAGTTCTTC